The 15 T cell receptor beta chains below come from one sample, sequenced in a study of technical replicates of blood from several donors. Measured with immunoSEQ multiplex PCR; TCRdb has only the in-frame clones, and not every one. The sample lists about 90,000 clones, 94% seen once, with about 0.27% in the top ten. Sequencing was performed on T cells isolated from PBMCs. The origin of the receptors is a human donor in good health.

This chain links TRBV18 with TRBJ2-5; TRBD2 matches at 12 bases. Germline assignment: CDR1 KGHSH and CDR2 LQKENI. V shed 3 bases and J 5 bases; nucleotides not matched to a gene: 13. The CDR3 totals 18 residues. DNA of the CDR3: TGTGCCAGCTCACCCCCCACTAGCGGGAGGTTGGGCGAGGAGACCCAGTACTTC. It encodes CASSPPTSGRLGEETQYF.

The V and J genes are TRBV6-1 and TRBJ1-1, with a weak D call TRBD1 (5 bases). This CDR3 has 19 amino acids. Germline values: CDR1 MNHNS, CDR2 SASEGT. V shed 4 bases and J shed 0 bases, with 24 bases lying between them. The CDR3 here is CASSARPSMTVLMNTEAFF. Written as DNA, the CDR3 is TGTGCCAGCAGTGCCCGACCGAGTATGACAGTACTCATGAACACTGAAGCTTTCTTT.

CDR3 region: CASSAEGSGANVLTF. The CDR3 coding sequence is TGTGCCAGCAGCGCGGAGGGGAGTGGGGCCAACGTCCTGACTTTC. The chain carries TRBV14 and TRBJ2-6, with D possibly being TRBD2 (6 bases). The V gene's germline CDR1 is SGHDN and CDR2 FVKESK. Trimming stripped 5 bases from V and 3 bases from J, with 11 bases between. This CDR3 contains 15 residues.

The chain employs TRBV4-1 and TRBJ2-3, with 10 bases that match TRBD2. There are 17 residues in the CDR3. Germline CDR1 is MGHRA and CDR2 is YSYEKL. V trimming: 0 bases; J trimming: 0 bases; junction bases outside the gene matches: 3. The CDR3 is CASSQEPSGGSTDTQYF. The DNA for the CDR3 is TGCGCCAGCAGCCAAGAGCCTAGCGGGGGAAGCACAGATACGCAGTATTTT.

The rearrangement links TRBV2 to TRBJ2-2, with no clear D. Trimming took off 8 bases at V and 0 bases at J, with 10 bases between the two ends. Germline loops: CDR1 SNHLY, CDR2 FYNNEI. The CDR3 is 14 amino acids. In DNA, the CDR3 is TGTGCCAGCGGTTCTAACCCGAACACCGGGGAGCTGTTTTTT. This translates into CASGSNPNTGELFF.

Remarks on this clone: In the same sample, other DNA sequences code for this CDR3. CDR3 sequence reads: CASSYSAVSNQPQHF. In DNA, the CDR3 is TGTGCCAGCAGTTACTCGGCGGTTAGCAATCAGCCCCAGCATTTT. J is TRBJ1-5 and V is TRBV6-5; D remains unclear. The V gene's germline CDR1 is MNHEY and CDR2 SVGAGI. The CDR3 loop spans 15 amino acids. With 0 bases removed from V and 0 bases from J, the gap between germline ends came to 6 bases.

The chain carries TRBV14 and TRBJ2-7; 9 bases align to TRBD1. Germline assignment: CDR1 SGHDN and CDR2 FVKESK. This CDR3 comprises 15 residues. The ends lost 2 bases at V and 4 bases at J; junction bases unmatched: 6. CDR3 sequence reads: CASSQLQGALYEQYF. CDR3 DNA: TGTGCCAGCAGCCAACTACAGGGGGCCCTTTACGAGCAGTACTTC. Supplemented by reference TRBV14 and TRBJ2-7, the full variable domain reads EAGVTQFPSHSVIEKGQTVTLRCDPISGHDNLYWYRRVMGKEIKFLLHFVKESKQDESGMPNNRFLAERTGGTYSTLKVQPAELEDSGVYFCASSQLQGALYEQYFGPGTRLTVT.

J is TRBJ1-4 and V is TRBV5-1; a weak D match, TRBD1 (6 bases). The V end was cut by 4 bases, the J end by 4 bases, with 11 bases between. Germline-derived CDR1 and CDR2 are SGHRS and YFSETQ. CDR3 length: 14 amino acids. The CDR3 is CASSEGGVNEKLFF. DNA of the CDR3: TGCGCCAGCAGCGAAGGGGGGGTTAATGAAAAACTGTTTTTT.

The chain carries TRBV12-5 and TRBJ2-3, with 12 bases lining up with TRBD2. This CDR3 is built from 19 residues. Germline lookup yields CDR1 LGHNT and CDR2 FRNRAP. The ends lost 0 bases at V and 3 bases at J; junction bases unmatched: 10. This CDR3 is CASGLVLAGGPRSTDTQYF. The CDR3 DNA reads TGTGCTAGTGGTTTGGTACTAGCGGGGGGACCTCGGTCGACAGATACGCAGTATTTT.

The rearrangement joins TRBV10-3 to TRBJ2-1; TRBD2 matches at 7 bases. The germline V gene encodes CDR1 ENHRY and CDR2 SYGVKD. Trimming removed 11 bases from V and 2 bases from J; junction bases left unmatched: 6. This CDR3 region has 13 residues. This chain's CDR3 is CAVGLVAYNEQFF. CDR3 nucleotide sequence: TGTGCCGTCGGACTAGTTGCCTACAATGAGCAGTTCTTC.

The chain uses TRBV19 and TRBJ1-2; no firm D call. This CDR3 is built from 15 residues. Per the germline V gene, CDR1 is LNHDA and CDR2 is SQIVND (reference sequence). V shed 1 base and J shed 0 bases, with 9 bases lying between them. The CDR3 protein is CASSIVATTNYGYTF. CDR3 in DNA: TGTGCCAGTAGTATAGTAGCCACAACTAACTATGGCTACACCTTC. The entire variable domain, with the rest obtained from reference TRBV19 and TRBJ1-2, is as follows: DGGITQSPKYLFRKEGQNVTLSCEQNLNHDAMYWYRQDPGQGLRLIYYSQIVNDFQKGDIAEGYSVSREKKESFPLTVTSAQKNPTAFYLCASSIVATTNYGYTFGSGTRLTVV.

The chain joins TRBV10-3 to TRBJ2-5, with TRBD1 matching 7 bases. The CDR3 length is 15 residues. J lost 1 base, V lost 5 bases, and 7 bases had no gene match. Germline lookup yields CDR1 ENHRY and CDR2 SYGVKD. CDR3 bases: TGTGCCATCAGTCCCCGGGACAGTTCCCAAGAGACCCAGTACTTC. Translating it yields CAISPRDSSQETQYF.

The rearrangement joins TRBV6-1 to TRBJ1-1, with 7 nucleotides matching TRBD1. The CDR3 runs to 13 residues. Looked up from germline, CDR1 is MNHNS and CDR2 is SASEGT. The V and J ends lost 5 bases and 8 bases, in that order; junction bases with no gene match: 8. CDR3 protein: CASSRQGNSEAFF. In DNA form, the CDR3 reads TGTGCCAGCAGTCGACAGGGTAACTCAGAAGCTTTCTTT.

The V gene is TRBV11-2, the J gene TRBJ2-7; TRBD1 matches 8 bases. The CDR3 is made up of 18 amino acids. Germline V gene lookup returns CDR1 SGHAT and CDR2 FQNNGV. V dropped 1 base and J dropped 2; count of bases not matched to a gene: 13. CDR3 coding DNA: TGTGCCAGCAGCTTAGGGGACAGGTTCAGAAAAACTACCTACGAGCAGTACTTC. Its translation: CASSLGDRFRKTTYEQYF.

This chain links TRBV19 with TRBJ2-7, with D uncertain. The V and J ends lost 1 base and 0 bases respectively, with 10 bases between them. The germline CDR1 and CDR2 sequences are LNHDA and SQIVND (reference sequence). This CDR3 has 15 amino acids. The CDR3 bases are TGTGCCAGTAGTATAGTACCTTCGAGCTCCTACGAGCAGTACTTC. This translates into CASSIVPSSSYEQYF.